The 12 T cell receptor beta chains reported below all come from one sample, sequenced in a study of vaccination effects on CD4 cells after COVID-19. Before sequencing took place, the ViraFEST assay used viral peptide pools to expand antigen-specific CD4+ T cells. Upon completion of 10 days in culture, CD4+ T cells were isolated. The participants, recipients of two vaccine doses, got either BNT162b2 or mRNA-1273. TCRdb keeps only in-frame clones here, not all; method: immunoSEQ multiplex PCR. The sample yields about 28,000 clones, around 79% seen once. Their specific antigens are unknown. The input for sequencing was CD4+ T cells from PBMCs cultured with HCoV-NL63 spike peptides, taken after COVID-19 vaccination. These receptors came from a human donor who received a COVID-19 vaccine.

The chain couples TRBV7-8 to TRBJ2-7, with D possibly being TRBD1 or TRBD2 (5 bases each). Trimming shortened V by 3 bases and J by 3 bases, and 12 bases separated the two germline ends. Germline V lookup: CDR1 SGHVS, CDR2 FQNEAQ. This CDR3 spans 14 amino acids. The CDR3 DNA sequence: TGTGCCAGCAGCTTCAACCTGGGGGACTACGAGCAGTACTTC. Translating it yields CASSFNLGDYEQYF.

V and J are TRBV5-1 and TRBJ2-2; D ambiguous. The germline CDR1 and CDR2 sequences are SGHRS and YFSETQ. V lost 6 bases and J lost 6, with 15 bases in between. The CDR3 runs 14 residues. The CDR3 is CASTPKAVAGELFF. CDR3 DNA sequence: TGCGCCAGCACACCGAAAGCAGTGGCCGGGGAGCTGTTTTTT.

The V gene is TRBV5-4, the J gene TRBJ2-2, with D possibly matching TRBD2 (5 bases). CDR3 length equals 13 residues. Germline loops: CDR1 SGHNT, CDR2 YYREEE (reference sequence). V shed 2 bases and J shed 5 bases, with 7 bases lying between them. The CDR3 spells CASSFRGTGELFF. CDR3 nucleotide sequence: TGTGCCAGCAGCTTCCGGGGAACCGGGGAGCTGTTTTTT.

The chain combines TRBV18 with TRBJ2-5; weak D call: TRBD2 (6 bases). CDR1 and CDR2 from the germline V gene are KGHSH and LQKENI. The CDR3 loop spans 15 amino acids. Trimming took off 6 bases at V and 4 bases at J, with 18 bases between the two ends. DNA of the CDR3: TGTGCCAGCTCTGGTCCGGGACTTAGGGGAGAGACCCAGTACTTC. This translates into CASSGPGLRGETQYF.

The CDR3 DNA sequence: TGCGCCAGCAGCTTGGTAACTAGCGGGATGGGCTACAATGAGCAGTTCTTC. Amino acids: CASSLVTSGMGYNEQFF. The J gene is TRBJ2-1, the V gene TRBV5-1, with TRBD2 matching 10 bases. Germline values: CDR1 SGHRS, CDR2 YFSETQ. The length of the CDR3 is 17 residues. V was clipped by 0 bases and J by 3 bases; unmatched bases: 6.

The chain recombines TRBV29-1 with TRBJ1-6, with 11 bases identical to TRBD1. The CDR3 sequence is 14 residues long. Germline V gene data show CDR1 as SQVTM and CDR2 as ANQGSEA. V trimming: 6 bases; J trimming: 9 bases; junction bases outside the gene matches: 7. CDR3 amino acids: CSVRTGGSFSPLHF. CDR3 nucleotides: TGCAGCGTCAGGACAGGGGGCTCATTTTCACCCCTCCACTTT.

The chain employs TRBV4-1 and TRBJ2-1; 7 bases align to TRBD1. Germline CDR1 is MGHRA and CDR2 is YSYEKL. The V segment lost 3 bases and the J segment 6 bases; nucleotides outside the gene matches: 11. The CDR3 is made up of 16 amino acids. CDR3 DNA: TGCGCCAGCAGCCATCATGTGACAGGGTTTGGCAATGAGCAGTTCTTC. Its translation: CASSHHVTGFGNEQFF.

This clone was counted a few times. The rearrangement links TRBV25-1 to TRBJ2-7; no clear D gene. This CDR3 is built from 11 residues. V was shortened by 6 bases and J by 6 bases, with 9 bases between the two germline ends. Germline assignment: CDR1 MGHDK and CDR2 SYGVNS. The CDR3 loop reads CASRAAVEQYF. CDR3 in DNA: TGTGCCAGCAGGGCCGCAGTCGAGCAGTACTTC.

This clone was picked up a small number of times. This chain links TRBV7-8 with TRBJ1-2; D is unclear. The CDR3 has 13 amino acids. Germline CDR1 and CDR2: SGHVS and FQNEAQ. The V end was cut by 4 bases, the J end by 6 bases, with 12 bases between. The CDR3 sequence is CASSSRAGDGYTF. CDR3 DNA: TGTGCCAGCAGCTCCCGGGCGGGCGATGGCTACACCTTC.

The chain employs TRBV5-4 and TRBJ1-4; D remains unclear. This CDR3 has 14 residues. Germline V CDR1 and CDR2: SGHNT, YYREEE (reference sequence). Between the trimmed V and J ends, which lost 0 bases and 8 bases, there was a span of 11 bases. The CDR3 spells CASSLEGTREKLFF. The CDR3 DNA reads as TGTGCCAGCAGCTTGGAAGGTACGCGGGAAAAACTGTTTTTT.

The gene calls are TRBV28 and TRBJ2-4; the D is unclear. The length of the CDR3 is 14 residues. Germline CDR1 is MDHEN and CDR2 is SYDVKM. V was cut by 3 bases and J by 0 bases, with 6 bases left in between. CDR3 DNA sequence: TGTGCCAGCAGTTTGCGAGGAGCCAAAAACATTCAGTACTTC. This translates into CASSLRGAKNIQYF.

This clone was seen just once. This sequence joins TRBV4-1 and TRBJ1-1, with TRBD1 as a possible D gene (6 bases). The CDR3 is made up of 15 amino acids. V lost 0 bases and J lost 4, with 12 bases in between. CDR1 MGHRA and CDR2 YSYEKL come from the germline V gene. The CDR3 loop is CASSQDTGRGTEAFF. The CDR3 DNA sequence: TGCGCCAGCAGCCAAGACACAGGGAGGGGCACTGAAGCTTTCTTT.